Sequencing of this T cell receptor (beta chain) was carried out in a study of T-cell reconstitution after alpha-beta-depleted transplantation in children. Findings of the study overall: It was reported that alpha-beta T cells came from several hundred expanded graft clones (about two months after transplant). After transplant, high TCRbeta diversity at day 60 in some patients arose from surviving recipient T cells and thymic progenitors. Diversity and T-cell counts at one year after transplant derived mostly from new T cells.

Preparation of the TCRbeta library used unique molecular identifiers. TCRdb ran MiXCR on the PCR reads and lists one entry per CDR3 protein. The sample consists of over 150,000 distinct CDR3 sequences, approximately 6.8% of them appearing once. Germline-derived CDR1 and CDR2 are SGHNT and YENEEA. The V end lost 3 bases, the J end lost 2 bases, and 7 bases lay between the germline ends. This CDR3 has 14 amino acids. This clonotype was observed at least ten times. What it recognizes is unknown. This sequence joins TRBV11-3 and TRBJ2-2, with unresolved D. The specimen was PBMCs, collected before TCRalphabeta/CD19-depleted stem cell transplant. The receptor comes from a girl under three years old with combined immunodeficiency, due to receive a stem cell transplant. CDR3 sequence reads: CASSFTDNTGELFF. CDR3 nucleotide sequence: TGTGCCAGCAGCTTTACAGACAACACCGGGGAGCTGTTTTTT.